The rows below give T cell receptor beta chains drawn from one sample of a study of T cells in Graves' hyperthyroidism and ophthalmopathy. TCRdb itself ran the multiplex PCR reads through MiXCR, one entry per CDR3 protein. The sample includes 450,000 to 700,000 distinct CDR3 sequences, approximately 44% of them seen just once. Sequenced material: peripheral blood or thyroid tissue (not recorded which). The receptors shown here come from an adult woman with Graves' disease, either hyperthyroidism or ophthalmopathy (not recorded which). Both conserved end residues are part of each CDR3. Fields, in order: D gene, V gene, J gene, clone size, CDR3 DNA, CDR3 protein. The D gene is left open where the match is weak. Rows give clone size only sometimes, using once, few, many, or a class for an expanded clone.

>NA|TRBV10-3|TRBJ1-1|many
TGTGCCATCAGTGAGTTAGCCGCCTGGGACACTGAAGCTTTCTTT
CAISELAAWDTEAFF
>NA|TRBV7-9|TRBJ2-7|many
TGTGCCAGCAGCCCCACAGGGCAGGACGAGCAGTACTTC
CASSPTGQDEQYF
>NA|TRBV29-1|TRBJ1-4|NA
TGCAGCGTTGAGGGCGGTGAAAAACTGTTTTTT
CSVEGGEKLFF
>NA|TRBV7-2|TRBJ2-7|NA
TGTGCCAGCAGCCCGTCGGGGGCGAGTTACGTCGGGCAGTACTTC
CASSPSGASYVGQYF
>TRBD1|TRBV5-1|TRBJ1-6|many
TGCGCCAGCAGCCCAGCAGGAGGGGGCGCGAGGTCACCCCTCCACTTT
CASSPAGGGARSPLHF
>NA|TRBV15|TRBJ2-7|many
TGTGCCACCAGCAGATCTGGAGGAACCTACGAGCAGTACTTC
CATSRSGGTYEQYF
>NA|TRBV4-1|TRBJ1-1|many
TGCGCCAGCAGCGGAATTGGGACTGAAGCTTTCTTT
CASSGIGTEAFF
>TRBD1|TRBV7-9|TRBJ2-5|NA
TGTGCCAGCAGCACCGGGACAGGGGTGGAGACCCAGTACTTC
CASSTGTGVETQYF
>NA|TRBV5-1|TRBJ2-7|many
TGCGCCAGCAGCTATACAGGCGACGCGGTGGAGCAGTACTTC
CASSYTGDAVEQYF
>TRBD2|TRBV5-1|TRBJ2-7|many
TGCGCCAGCAGCCGCGGGCAACTAGCGGGAGACTCCTACGAGCAGTACTTC
CASSRGQLAGDSYEQYF
>NA|TRBV10-3|TRBJ1-5|NA
TGTGCCATCAGAGAGGAGGTAGAAGAGACCCAGCATTTT
CAIREEVEETQHF
>NA|TRBV4-1|TRBJ1-1|many
TGCGCCAGCAGCCAGATAGGACGGAAGAACACTGAAGCTTTCTTT
CASSQIGRKNTEAFF
>NA|TRBV10-2|TRBJ1-6|few
TGCGCCAGCAGAGGGGGAAGTGATAATTCACCCCTCCACTTT
CASRGGSDNSPLHF
>NA|TRBV7-2|TRBJ1-6|NA
TGTGCTAGAGCCTCGGTGGGGAGGGCTACACCCCTCCACTTT
CARASVGRATPLHF
>NA|TRBV2|TRBJ2-5|NA
TGTGCCAGCAGATCAGGGGTTGAGACCCAGTACTTC
CASRSGVETQYF
>NA|TRBV10-3|TRBJ1-5|many
TGTGCCATCCAACAGCCCGATCAGCCCCAGCATTTT
CAIQQPDQPQHF
>TRBD1|TRBV10-3|TRBJ1-1|NA
TGTGCCATACAGGGGCACACTGAAGCTTTCTTT
CAIQGHTEAFF
>NA|TRBV9|TRBJ2-7|many
TGTGCCAGCAGCGGGGGAGAAGCGGGTTTAAACTACGAGCAGTACTTC
CASSGGEAGLNYEQYF
>TRBD1|TRBV10-3|TRBJ1-5|NA
TGTGCCAGCAGTGAACAGGGGTCGGGCTCTAGCAATCAGCCCCAGCATTTT
CASSEQGSGSSNQPQHF
>TRBD1|TRBV28|TRBJ2-5|NA
TGTGCCAGCAGTCTCACCTTAGGGGGCCAGGAGACCCAGTACTTC
CASSLTLGGQETQYF
>NA|TRBV3-1|TRBJ2-7|few
TGTGCCAGCAGCTCCGCTGGCAGCTTCTACGAGCAGTACTTC
CASSSAGSFYEQYF
>NA|TRBV10-3|TRBJ1-5|many
TGTGCCATCAGTGAGGGTCCGAATCAGCCCCAGCATTTT
CAISEGPNQPQHF
>TRBD2|TRBV15|TRBJ2-5|NA
TGTGCCACCAGCAGGGCCCGGGGACTAGCGGGAGAGACCCAGTACTTC
CATSRARGLAGETQYF
>NA|TRBV20-1|TRBJ2-2|many
TGCAGTGCTAGTCCCCTAGGGACGAACACCGGGGAGCTGTTTTTT
CSASPLGTNTGELFF
>NA|TRBV9|TRBJ2-7|many
TGTGCCAGCAGCGTGGGAGGTTCTCCCTACGAGCAGTACTTC
CASSVGGSPYEQYF
>TRBD2|TRBV5-1|TRBJ2-3|NA
TGCGCCAGCGTAAGAGGCGGGAGGGCCACAGATACGCAGTATTTT
CASVRGGRATDTQYF
>NA|TRBV20-1|TRBJ1-5|NA
TGCAGTGCTCCCCGGGGGACCAATCAGCCCCAGCATTTT
CSAPRGTNQPQHF
>NA|TRBV10-3|TRBJ2-2|NA
TGTGCCAACGGGGCCGAGGCGCACGGGGAGCTGTTTTTT
CANGAEAHGELFF
>NA|TRBV10-3|TRBJ1-5|few
TGTGCCATCAGTGAGTCGGGGGGGCATGGGCAGCCCCAGCATTTT
CAISESGGHGQPQHF
>NA|TRBV7-2|TRBJ1-4|NA
TGTGCCAGCAGCTTAGCAGGTGAGGATAATGAAAAACTGTTTTTT
CASSLAGEDNEKLFF
>NA|TRBV7-3|TRBJ2-2|many
TGTGCCAGCAGCTCAGGAGCTGGGTTTTACACCGGGGAGCTGTTTTTT
CASSSGAGFYTGELFF
>NA|TRBV7-2|TRBJ2-7|NA
TGTGCCAGCAGCTTAGATGAGGGAGTGGGATTGTACGAGCAGTACTTC
CASSLDEGVGLYEQYF
>TRBD1|TRBV27|TRBJ2-2|NA
TGTGCCAGCAGTTTTGACAGGGGGCGCTTTGCCGGGGAGCTGTTTTTT
CASSFDRGRFAGELFF
>TRBD1|TRBV28|TRBJ1-1|NA
TGTGCCAGCAGCCCCCAAAAACAGACAGGGCCCCGCTACGAAGCTTTCTTT
CASSPQKQTGPRYEAFF
>NA|TRBV6-2/TRBV6-3|TRBJ1-1|few
TGTGCCAGCCAATACAGAGGGTTGATGAACACTGAAGCTTTCTTT
CASQYRGLMNTEAFF
>NA|TRBV18|TRBJ1-6|NA
TGTGCCAGCTCACCGACAGATACAAATTCACCCCTCCACTTT
CASSPTDTNSPLHF
>TRBD2|TRBV6-2/TRBV6-3|TRBJ2-7|many
TGTGCCAGTGGAATAGCGGGTGAAGAGCAGTACTTC
CASGIAGEEQYF
>TRBD1|TRBV15|TRBJ1-1|NA
TGTGCCACCAGCAGCGGGGACAGTGAAGCTTTCTTT
CATSSGDSEAFF
>NA|TRBV7-9|TRBJ1-2|few
TGTGCCAGCAGCATGGAAAACTATGGCTACACCTTC
CASSMENYGYTF
>NA|TRBV29-1|TRBJ1-1|few
TGCAGCGTTTTAGCTCGACAGGTTCCGAACACTGAAGCTTTCTTT
CSVLARQVPNTEAFF
>NA|TRBV11-2|TRBJ2-5|once
TGTGCCAGCAGCTTAGTACCCGTCTATGCGTACTTC
CASSLVPVYAYF
>NA|TRBV7-9|TRBJ2-5|NA
TGTGCCAGCAGTTTATCGGGGCAGACCCAGTACTTC
CASSLSGQTQYF
>NA|TRBV7-9|TRBJ2-1|many
TGTGCCAGCAGTTCCCAGGCTTCCAATGAGCAGTTCTTC
CASSSQASNEQFF
>TRBD1|TRBV19|TRBJ2-6|NA
TGTGCCAGTAGTGCAGGGGGTCTAACTGAAGCTTTC
CASSAGGLTEAF
>NA|TRBV7-6|TRBJ1-4|few
TGTGCCAGCAGCTTAGCCGGGTCAGGCGAAAAACTGTTTTTT
CASSLAGSGEKLFF